Reported below is one T cell receptor beta chain. With 6 bases clipped from V and 7 bases from J, the junction kept 4 bases outside the gene matches. Germline CDR1 is KGHSH and CDR2 is LQKENI. The CDR3 extends over 12 amino acids. DNA was extracted from unsorted cell suspensions stored frozen. This specimen comes from a study of immune cell composition in non-small cell lung cancer. Libraries were prepared by immunoSEQ multiplex PCR; TCRdb keeps only in-frame clonotypes and omits some of them. Here the sample spans 2,500 or so clones, more than 75% being singletons. The sample was lung tumor tissue. This sequence joins TRBV18 and TRBJ2-7, with TRBD2 matching over 9 bases. The TCR originated in a human donor with non-small cell lung cancer. The CDR3 nucleotides read TGTGCCAGCTCTTTCAGCGGGAGGGAGCAGTACTTC. This codes for CASSFSGREQYF. Supplemented by reference TRBV18 and TRBJ2-7, the full variable domain reads NAGVMQNPRHLVRRRGQEARLRCSPMKGHSHVYWYRQLPEEGLKFMVYLQKENIIDESGMPKERFSAEFPKEGPSILRIQQVVRGDSAAYFCASSFSGREQYFGPGTRLTVT.